A single sample gave rise to the 31 T cell receptor beta chains below, sequenced in a study of blood T cell repertoires in COVID-19. Assay used: immunoSEQ multiplex PCR; TCRdb lists only in-frame clones, some missing. The sample records 180,000 or so clones, 86% being singletons. The sample taken for sequencing was peripheral blood. These receptors originate from a woman older than 75 in a cohort sampled during active or convalescent COVID-19.

This clone occurred once. The gene calls are TRBV6-2 or TRBV6-3 and TRBJ1-1; no clear D gene. Trimming took off 0 bases at V and 2 bases at J, with 13 bases between the two ends. The length of the CDR3 is 16 residues. In germline, CDR1 is MNHEY, CDR2 SVGEGT. The CDR3 sequence: CASSYSGGRDNTEAFF. The CDR3 coding sequence is TGTGCCAGCAGTTACTCGGGAGGGAGGGATAACACTGAAGCTTTCTTT.

This rearrangement joins TRBV28 to TRBJ2-7; 9 nucleotides agree with TRBD1. This CDR3 is 14 amino acids long. Unmatched junction bases numbered 5, after V lost 6 bases and J lost 2 bases. Germline CDR1 reads MDHEN; CDR2 reads SYDVKM. CDR3 loop: CASRTGGNAYEQYF. DNA of the CDR3: TGTGCCAGCAGGACAGGGGGAAACGCCTACGAGCAGTACTTC.

The chain joins TRBV5-6 to TRBJ1-2; possibly TRBD1 for D (6 bases). CDR1 and CDR2 (germline): SGHDT, YYEEEE. The CDR3 runs 14 residues. The V gene lost 3 bases and the J gene lost 6 bases, with 15 bases spanning the gap. CDR3 DNA: TGTGCCAGCAGCTCAACAGGGTCGGGGCATGGCTACACCTTC. Its translation is CASSSTGSGHGYTF.

The J gene is TRBJ1-5, the V gene TRBV21-1; no DNA check was done on the table's D call, TRBD1. TRBV21-1 is termed a pseudogene. The CDR3 is made up of 18 amino acids. The CDR3 nucleotides are TGTGCCAGCAGCTCCCACCCGGACAGGAGCAATAGCAATCAGCCCCAGCATTTT. This sequence encodes CASSSHPDRSNSNQPQHF.

The chain uses TRBV10-2 and TRBJ2-2; 11 nucleotides line up with TRBD2. Germline lookup yields CDR1 WSHSY and CDR2 SAAADI. The V segment lost 9 bases and the J segment 2 bases; nucleotides outside the gene matches: 2. The CDR3 is 14 amino acids. The CDR3 loop reads CARGTSGNTGELFF. The CDR3 nucleotides are TGCGCCAGGGGGACTAGCGGAAACACCGGGGAGCTGTTTTTT.

J is TRBJ1-5 and V is TRBV28, with 8 positions matching TRBD1. After removal of 4 bases from V and 4 bases from J, the junction contained 6 bases not matched to a gene. This CDR3 is 15 amino acids long. Germline V gives CDR1 MDHEN, CDR2 SYDVKM. For the CDR3, the DNA is TGTGCCAGCAGTTCGGGACAGGTTAATAATCAGCCCCAGCATTTT. Translating it yields CASSSGQVNNQPQHF.

This chain links TRBV12-3 or TRBV12-4 with TRBJ2-5; TRBD1 agrees at 7 bases. The V segment lost 6 bases and the J segment 5 bases; nucleotides outside the gene matches: 6. The CDR3 extends over 13 amino acids. The CDR3: CASRTTGAETQYF. CDR3 coding DNA: TGTGCCAGCAGAACTACAGGGGCGGAGACCCAGTACTTC.

The V and J genes are TRBV10-3 and TRBJ1-2; perhaps TRBD1 as D (5 bases). The CDR3 loop spans 14 amino acids. The germline V gene encodes CDR1 ENHRY and CDR2 SYGVKD. Trimming removed 6 bases at V and 8 bases at J, with 19 bases between. The CDR3 sequence is CAISGFFRDGGYTF. CDR3 DNA: TGTGCCATCAGCGGGTTTTTCAGGGATGGCGGCTACACCTTC.

The CDR3 bases are TGTGCCAGTACCCCACGGACAGGGGACAGGCACACTGAAGCTTTCTTT. Amino acids: CASTPRTGDRHTEAFF. This chain uses TRBV19 with TRBJ1-1, with 9 bases identical to TRBD1. This CDR3 has 16 amino acids. The germline V gene has CDR1 LNHDA and CDR2 SQIVND (reference sequence). V shed 7 bases, J shed 3 bases, and the junction held 12 bases outside the gene matches.

V and J are TRBV7-2 and TRBJ1-4; D is possibly TRBD1 (5 bases). The germline V gene has CDR1 SGHTA and CDR2 FQGNSA. This CDR3 region has 15 residues. V lost 1 base to trimming and J lost 5 bases, with 11 bases between them. Here the CDR3 DNA reads TGTGCCAGCAGCTTAGTAAGGGGAAAGAATGAAAAACTGTTTTTT. This codes for CASSLVRGKNEKLFF.

Concerning this clone: Other DNA sequences of this sample code for an identical CDR3. This chain connects TRBV5-1 to TRBJ1-5; 7 bases align to TRBD1. The CDR3 has 14 amino acids. V lost 4 bases, J lost 2 bases, and 3 bases stayed unmatched. CDR1 and CDR2 from the germline V gene are SGHRS and YFSETQ. CDR3 coding DNA: TGCGCCAGCAGCCCTGGACAGGGCAATCAGCCCCAGCATTTT. The encoded protein is CASSPGQGNQPQHF.

The chain recombines TRBV6-1 with TRBJ1-2; no reliable D call. The germline V and J ends were trimmed by 6 bases and 4 bases, with 12 bases remaining between them. This CDR3 has 13 amino acids. CDR1 and CDR2 (germline): MNHNS, SASEGT. The CDR3 sequence is CASSPLGSYGYTF. The CDR3 coding sequence is TGTGCCAGCAGCCCCCTCGGGTCCTATGGCTACACCTTC.

This clone showed up just a few times. Here the CDR3 DNA reads TGTGCCAGCAGCTTGGGGTTGGAGGAGGGCTACACCTTC. This translates into CASSLGLEEGYTF. This sequence joins TRBV7-9 and TRBJ1-2; D gene uncertain. Germline values: CDR1 SEHNR, CDR2 FQNEAQ (reference sequence). V dropped 3 bases and J dropped 8 bases, with 13 bases sitting between them. The CDR3 sequence is 13 residues long.

This clone has a handful of counts. The chain uses TRBV19 and TRBJ1-2; D may be TRBD1 (5 bases). The CDR3 consists of 12 residues. V was clipped by 7 bases and J by 2 bases, with 8 bases between them. In germline, CDR1 is LNHDA, CDR2 SQIVND (reference sequence). The CDR3 DNA reads as TGTGCCAGTACCGACAGAAACTATGGCTACACCTTC. This sequence encodes CASTDRNYGYTF.

V is TRBV27 and J is TRBJ1-2; D is perhaps TRBD1 (5 bases). CDR1 MNHEY and CDR2 SMNVEV come from the germline V gene (reference sequence). The CDR3 is made up of 13 amino acids. The V gene lost 4 bases and the J gene lost 6 bases, with 12 bases spanning the gap. CDR3: CASSSPGGDGYTF. The CDR3 nucleotides read TGTGCCAGCAGTTCACCGGGGGGGGATGGCTACACCTTC.

The chain is built from TRBV11-3 and TRBJ1-1, with D unresolved. There are 13 residues in the CDR3. CDR1 and CDR2 (germline): SGHNT, YENEEA. Trimming shortened V by 3 bases and J by 2 bases, and 7 bases separated the two germline ends. CDR3 nucleotides: TGTGCCAGCAGCTTGTTAGTTAACACTGAAGCTTTCTTT. Protein product: CASSLLVNTEAFF. The whole variable domain, filled in from reference TRBV11-3 and TRBJ1-1, reads EAGVVQSPRYKIIEKKQPVAFWCNPISGHNTLYWYLQNLGQGPELLIRYENEEAVDDSQLPKDRFSAERLKGVDSTLKIQPAELGDSAVYLCASSLLVNTEAFFGQGTRLTVV.

This clone has only a few counts. This chain joins TRBV15 and TRBJ1-4, with D possibly being TRBD1 (5 bases). CDR1 and CDR2 from the germline V gene are LNHNV and YYDKDF (reference sequence). This CDR3 region has 14 residues. V was pared by 5 bases and J by 10 bases, with 17 bases between. CDR3 residues: CATSGRAGGGKLFF. The CDR3 nucleotides are TGTGCCACCAGCGGGCGAGCAGGCGGGGGAAAACTGTTTTTT. Looking up the rest from reference TRBV15 and TRBJ1-4 gives the full variable domain: DAMVIQNPRYQVTQFGKPVTLSCSQTLNHNVMYWYQQKSSQAPKLLFHYYDKDFNNEADTPDNFQSRRPNTSFCFLDIRSPGLGDTAMYLCATSGRAGGGKLFFGSGTQLSVL.

The chain joins TRBV12-3 or TRBV12-4 to TRBJ2-2; no clear D. V was trimmed by 1 base and J by 8 bases, leaving 5 bases between them. The CDR3 runs to 12 residues. The CDR3 spells CASSLVRGELFF. CDR3 sequence (DNA): TGTGCCAGCAGTTTAGTGAGGGGGGAGCTGTTTTTT.

The chain combines TRBV28 with TRBJ1-2; D gene ambiguous. In germline, CDR1 is MDHEN, CDR2 SYDVKM. This CDR3 comprises 13 residues. V lost 4 bases to trimming and J lost 13 bases, with 19 bases between them. In nucleotides, the CDR3 is TGTGCCAGCAGTTCTCATATCGACGCGGTAGCCACCTTC. Translated, it gives CASSSHIDAVATF.

Relative to its sample, this clone is medium-sized. For the CDR3, the DNA is TGTGCCAGCAGTCAGGGCTCCTATAATTCACCCCTCCACTTT. This gives the protein CASSQGSYNSPLHF. The rearrangement uses TRBV27 and TRBJ1-6; D might be TRBD1 (5 bases). Germline V gives CDR1 MNHEY, CDR2 SMNVEV (reference sequence). This CDR3 region has 14 residues. Trimming took 5 bases from V and 0 from J, leaving 5 bases between them.

A few counts support this clone. V is TRBV28 and J is TRBJ2-5; no firm D call. Germline V gene lookup returns CDR1 MDHEN and CDR2 SYDVKM. Trimming cost V 3 bases and J 0 bases, with 14 bases left between them. This CDR3 is 16 amino acids long. The CDR3 here is CASSFLSLRYQETQYF. CDR3 nucleotides: TGTGCCAGCAGTTTTCTCTCCTTGAGATACCAAGAGACCCAGTACTTC. Combining the CDR3 with reference TRBV28 and TRBJ2-5 gives the whole variable domain DVKVTQSSRYLVKRTGEKVFLECVQDMDHENMFWYRQDPGLGLRLIYFSYDVKMKEKGDIPEGYSVSREKKERFSLILESASTNQTSMYLCASSFLSLRYQETQYFGPGTRLLVL.

The J gene is TRBJ2-7, the V gene TRBV7-2; D perhaps matches TRBD2 (6 bases). The germline V gene encodes CDR1 SGHTA and CDR2 FQGNSA. V was cut by 3 bases and J by 6 bases, with 15 bases left in between. The CDR3 contains 14 residues. For the CDR3, the DNA is TGTGCCAGCAGCTTGGGGACTCACGGGGGCGAGCAGTACTTC. It specifies CASSLGTHGGEQYF.

The chain joins TRBV3-1 (or the pseudogene TRBV3-2) to TRBJ1-2; 7 nucleotides align to TRBD1. Germline CDR1 is LGHDT and CDR2 is YNNKEL (reference sequence). The J segment lost 7 bases and the V segment lost 4 bases, leaving 12 bases of the junction unmatched. This CDR3 has 15 residues. For the CDR3, the DNA is TGTGCCAGCAGCCTAAACGTCGACAGGGACTCTGGCTACACCTTC. It translates to CASSLNVDRDSGYTF.

V gene TRBV7-2 combines with J gene TRBJ2-3; possibly TRBD2 for D (5 bases). Germline lookup yields CDR1 SGHTA and CDR2 FQGNSA. Trimming removed 2 bases at V and 0 bases at J, with 15 bases between. The CDR3 has 17 residues. CDR3 region: CASSLSPSRTSTDTQYF. The CDR3, as DNA: TGTGCCAGCAGCTTAAGTCCCAGCCGGACTAGCACAGATACGCAGTATTTT.

V and J are TRBV19 and TRBJ2-2; D is ambiguous. The CDR3 is 15 residues long. In germline, CDR1 is LNHDA, CDR2 SQIVND (reference sequence). The V gene lost 10 bases and the J gene lost 6 bases, with 21 bases spanning the gap. The CDR3 is CATRSFAVKPGELFF. The CDR3 coding sequence is TGTGCCACGCGCTCGTTTGCGGTTAAACCCGGGGAGCTGTTTTTT.

The J gene is TRBJ2-4, the V gene TRBV7-8; 10 bases map to TRBD1. The CDR3 sequence is 15 residues long. Trimming at V came to 8 bases and at J to 8 bases, leaving 12 bases not matched to a gene. Germline CDR1 and CDR2: SGHVS and FQNEAQ. The CDR3 DNA follows: TGTGCCAGCCGAGCGACCGGGACAGGGGTTGACATTCAGTACTTC. This encodes CASRATGTGVDIQYF.

J is TRBJ2-2 and V is TRBV19; the match to TRBD1 covers 8 bases. Germline lookup yields CDR1 LNHDA and CDR2 SQIVND (reference sequence). CDR3 length equals 15 residues. With V trimmed by 5 bases and J by 4 bases, 6 bases remained unmatched. CDR3: CASSVRQGRTGELFF. The CDR3 DNA is TGTGCCAGTAGTGTTCGACAGGGGCGCACCGGGGAGCTGTTTTTT. The entire variable domain, with the rest obtained from reference TRBV19 and TRBJ2-2, is as follows: DGGITQSPKYLFRKEGQNVTLSCEQNLNHDAMYWYRQDPGQGLRLIYYSQIVNDFQKGDIAEGYSVSREKKESFPLTVTSAQKNPTAFYLCASSVRQGRTGELFFGEGSRLTVL.

This chain uses TRBV27 with TRBJ1-1; perhaps TRBD1 as D (6 bases). The CDR3 is made up of 12 amino acids. The germline gives CDR1 MNHEY, CDR2 SMNVEV (reference sequence). Trimming removed 8 bases at V and 1 base at J, with 8 bases between. The DNA of the CDR3 is TGTGCCAGCGGGACACCGAACACTGAAGCTTTCTTT. The encoded protein is CASGTPNTEAFF.

The chain links TRBV6-5 to TRBJ2-2; 9 nucleotides agree with TRBD2. Unmatched junction bases numbered 6, after V lost 0 bases and J lost 7 bases. This CDR3 has 16 residues. Germline V gene lookup returns CDR1 MNHEY and CDR2 SVGAGI. CDR3 bases: TGTGCCAGCAGTTACTCGTCGGCGGGGGGGGACGGGGAGCTGTTTTTT. Translating it yields CASSYSSAGGDGELFF.

This clone was picked up a small number of times. The V gene is TRBV4-1, the J gene TRBJ2-1; the match to TRBD1 covers 8 bases. The length of the CDR3 is 16 residues. The germline gives CDR1 MGHRA, CDR2 YSYEKL. V lost 3 bases, J lost 1 base, and 5 bases stayed unmatched. CDR3: CASSHSTGVSYNEQFF. CDR3 coding DNA: TGCGCCAGCAGCCACTCGACAGGGGTATCCTACAATGAGCAGTTCTTC.

The J gene is TRBJ2-3, the V gene TRBV12-5; 7 bases map to TRBD1. Germline lookup yields CDR1 LGHNT and CDR2 FRNRAP. This CDR3 has 15 amino acids. The V and J ends lost 2 bases and 4 bases, in that order; junction bases with no gene match: 6. The CDR3 protein is CASGLIRQGPDTQYF. The CDR3 DNA follows: TGTGCTAGTGGTTTGATTCGACAGGGCCCAGATACGCAGTATTTT. The complete variable domain, with remaining parts taken from reference TRBV12-5 and TRBJ2-3, reads DARVTQTPRHKVTEMGQEVTMRCQPILGHNTVFWYRQTMMQGLELLAYFRNRAPLDDSGMPKDRFSAEMPDATLATLKIQPSEPRDSAVYFCASGLIRQGPDTQYFGPGTRLTVL.